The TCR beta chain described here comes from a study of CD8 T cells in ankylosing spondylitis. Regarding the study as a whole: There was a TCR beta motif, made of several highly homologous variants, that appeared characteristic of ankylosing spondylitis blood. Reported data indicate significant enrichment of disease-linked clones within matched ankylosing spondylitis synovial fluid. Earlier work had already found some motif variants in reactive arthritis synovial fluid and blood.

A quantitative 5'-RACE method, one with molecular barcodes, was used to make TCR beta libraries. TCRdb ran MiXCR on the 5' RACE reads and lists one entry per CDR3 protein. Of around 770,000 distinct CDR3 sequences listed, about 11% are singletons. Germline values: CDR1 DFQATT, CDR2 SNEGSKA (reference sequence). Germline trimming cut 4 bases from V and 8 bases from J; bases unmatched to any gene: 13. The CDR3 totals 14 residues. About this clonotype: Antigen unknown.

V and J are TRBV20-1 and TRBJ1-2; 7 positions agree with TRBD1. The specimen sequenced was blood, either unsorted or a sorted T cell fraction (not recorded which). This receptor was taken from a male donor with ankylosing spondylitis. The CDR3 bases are TGCAGTGCTAACCATAGACGGACAGGTCAAGGCTACACCTTC. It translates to CSANHRRTGQGYTF.